A single TCR beta chain is shown here with its context. Its antigen has not been determined. No base qualities exist here, and no much larger clone lies one base off it. Within the sample, other DNA sequences also encode this same CDR3. The sample belongs to a study of shared clonotypes between healthy human individuals (dated by TCRdb to between 2020 and 2021). Describing the broader study: A few men and a couple of women, aged 18 to 49 years, made up the cohort. For each donor, three plates each were used for CD4 naive and CD4 memory, two plates were used for CD8 naive, and one plate was used for CD8 memory. Libraries were prepared and TCR repertoires were sequenced by different laboratories using diverse techniques, in order to increase sequencing depth and limit assay-specific biases. Per donor, leukapheresis produced somewhere between about 0.85 and 9.5 billion PBMCs. To estimate repertoire size and how much clonotypes are shared between individuals, the study performed deep sequencing of blood TCR repertoires from 4 to 6 healthy adults.

The donors were healthy, HIV-negative adults with no recently reported acute infections or vaccinations. Only Caucasian adults living in Nashville, Tennessee, USA were represented among the donors. CD4+ T cells were enriched by magnetic negative selection, after which naive cells were positively selected on CD45RA and the negative fraction was taken as the memory subset. Blood was collected by leukapheresis, and PBMCs were isolated by Ficoll-Histopaque density gradient centrifugation and then cryopreserved in liquid nitrogen vapor phase. Analytical flow cytometry was used to check the purity and quantity of each magnetically sorted T cell population. Genomic DNA was isolated from every sorted fraction and measured by UV absorbance on a Nanodrop 2000c. Unmatched junction bases come to 1, with V trimmed by 4 bases and J by 5 bases. Via the germline V gene, CDR1 is MDHEN and CDR2 SYDVKM. The CDR3 measures 12 amino acids from cysteine to phenylalanine. Only the CDR3 region is kept as DNA, spanning 36 bases read in frame from base 1.

TCR CDR3 regions were amplified from genomic DNA by multiplex PCR using the deep immunoSEQ assay. Extracted genomic DNA from each cell subset was spread evenly across all wells of several immunoSEQ 96-well plates, with each plate serving as a replicate. For sorted subsets, 150 to 250 ng of genomic DNA, equivalent to 25,000 to 30,000 T cell genomes, went into each replicate PCR. Purified libraries were measured with a Qubit 3.0 fluorometer, size-checked on a Bioanalyzer 2100, and measured again with the KAPA Library Quantification kit. Every immunoSEQ 96-well plate was sequenced on a separate single-read 150-cycle Illumina NextSeq 550 flow cell. The original pipeline was this. Because the immunoSEQ output included only junctional sequences and no quality scores, the filtering could not be the same as the filtering used for full-length reads. Sequences were annotated with PyIR, a Python wrapper for IgBLAST v1.9, using IMGT germline references to assign V/J genes and CDR3. Reads with weak V/J assignments (E-value above 1e-6), missing CDR3, stop codons, out-of-frame junctions, or ambiguous translated residues were removed. V3J clonotypes were defined as sequences sharing the same inferred V gene, J gene, and CDR3 amino acid sequence. To compute the percentage overlap between repertoires, the number of shared unique clonotypes was divided by the size of the smaller repertoire. RTK rarefaction, the Chao1 estimator, and Recon v2.1 estimates of unobserved clonotypes were used to assess repertoire richness. OLGA was used to compute generation probabilities for all TCRbeta clonotypes that the gDNA method yielded from a handful of donors. TCRdb took over this immuneACCESS table, retaining in-frame rearrangements with V and J assigned. Such tables are incomplete; in checked studies, under half of the missing clones stem from an unresolved V gene, and the remainder is unexplained. The V and J calls and the clone size are those of that table, but D and trimming were determined from the DNA. The sample yields about 1.4 million clones; roughly 96% were counted once. 1% to 1.5% of the sample belongs to the ten largest clones.

Findings and caveats that apply to the study as a whole: Even with the large sequencing depth, rarefaction of the sorted-subset datasets indicated that sequencing was incomplete. Pairwise subsampling led to the expectation that sequencing depth would affect the degree of clonotype sharing among donors. The genetic and exposure-history diversity represented was limited by the small number of donors. Compared with non-shared clonotypes, clonotypes shared by all four sorted-subset donors had higher generation probabilities. Only blood was sampled, and tissue TCR repertoires likely differ from those in blood. When several donors were compared, the shared fraction of clonotypes was 5% to 6.5% for naive CD4, 3.5% to 4% for naive CD8, roughly 2.5% for memory CD4, and less than 0.45% for memory CD8. Naive subsets generally had larger estimated clonotype richness than memory subsets.

The clonotype originates from a man aged 25 to 45 in good health. Material: naive CD4+ T cells sorted from blood. In light of the paper, this sample's cell subset or site label describes: CD45RA+ positively selected. This chain is built from TRBV28 and TRBJ1-1; 7 central bases correspond to TRBD1. The bases read TGTGCCAGCAGTTCCAGGGGGACTGAAGCTTTCTTT. Its protein reads: CASSSRGTEAFF.